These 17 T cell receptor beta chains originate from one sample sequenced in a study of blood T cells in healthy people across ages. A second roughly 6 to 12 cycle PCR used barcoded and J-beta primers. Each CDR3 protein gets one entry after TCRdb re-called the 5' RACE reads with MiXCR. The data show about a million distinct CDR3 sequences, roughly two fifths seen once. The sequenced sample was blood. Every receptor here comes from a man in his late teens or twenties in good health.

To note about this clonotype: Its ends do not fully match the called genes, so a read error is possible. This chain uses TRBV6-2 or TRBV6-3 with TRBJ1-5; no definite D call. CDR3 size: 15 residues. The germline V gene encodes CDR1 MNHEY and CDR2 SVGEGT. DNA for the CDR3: TGTGCCGGCAGTCCACCCCTATATAGCAATCAGCCCCAGCATTTT. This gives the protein CAGSPPLYSNQPQHF.

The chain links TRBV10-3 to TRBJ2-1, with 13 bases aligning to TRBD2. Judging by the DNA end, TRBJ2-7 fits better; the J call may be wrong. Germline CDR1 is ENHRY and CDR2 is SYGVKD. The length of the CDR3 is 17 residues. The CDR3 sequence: CAISGTSGANVYNEQYF. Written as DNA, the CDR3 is TGTGCCATATCCGGGACTAGCGGGGCAAATGTGTACAATGAGCAGTACTTC.

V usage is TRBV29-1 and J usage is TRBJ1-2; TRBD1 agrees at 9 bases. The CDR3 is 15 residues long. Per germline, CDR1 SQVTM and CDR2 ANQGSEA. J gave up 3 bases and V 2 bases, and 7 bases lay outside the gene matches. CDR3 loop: CSVESQGAVYYGYTF. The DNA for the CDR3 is TGCAGCGTTGAATCACAGGGGGCGGTTTACTATGGCTACACCTTC.

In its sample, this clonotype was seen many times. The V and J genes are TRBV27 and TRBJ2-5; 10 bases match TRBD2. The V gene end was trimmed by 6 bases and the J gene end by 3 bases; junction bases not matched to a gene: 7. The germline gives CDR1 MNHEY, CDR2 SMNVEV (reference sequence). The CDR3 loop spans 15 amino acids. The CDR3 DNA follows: TGTGCCAGCAGCAGTCCTCTAGCGGGGGAAGAGACCCAGTACTTC. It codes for CASSSPLAGEETQYF.

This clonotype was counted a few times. The CDR3: CASSPGGGGASDTQYF. The CDR3, as DNA: TGTGCCAGCAGCCCCGGTGGAGGGGGGGCTTCAGATACGCAGTATTTT. The V gene is TRBV11-1, the J gene TRBJ2-3, with D possibly matching TRBD2 (7 bases). Germline CDR1 and CDR2: SGHAT and FQDESV (reference sequence). There are 16 residues in the CDR3. The V end lost 5 bases, the J end lost 4 bases, and 19 bases lay between the germline ends.

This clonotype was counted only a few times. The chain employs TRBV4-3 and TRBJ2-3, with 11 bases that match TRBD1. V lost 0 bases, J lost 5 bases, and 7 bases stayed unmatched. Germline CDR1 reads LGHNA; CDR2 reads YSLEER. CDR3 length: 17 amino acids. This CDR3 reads CASSQDPRDRGIDTQYF. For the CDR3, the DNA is TGCGCCAGCAGCCAAGATCCCCGGGACAGGGGGATAGATACGCAGTATTTT.

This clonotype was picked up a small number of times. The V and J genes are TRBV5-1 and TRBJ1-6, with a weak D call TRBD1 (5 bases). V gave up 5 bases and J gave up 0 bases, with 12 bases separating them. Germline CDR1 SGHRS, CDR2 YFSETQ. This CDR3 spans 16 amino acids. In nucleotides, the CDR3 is TGCGCCAGCAGACCCAACAGGAGCTCCTATAATTCACCCCTCCACTTT. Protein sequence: CASRPNRSSYNSPLHF.

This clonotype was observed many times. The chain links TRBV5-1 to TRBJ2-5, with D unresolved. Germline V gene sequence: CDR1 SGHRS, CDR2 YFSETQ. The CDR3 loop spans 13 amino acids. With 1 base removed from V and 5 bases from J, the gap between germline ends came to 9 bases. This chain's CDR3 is CASSLTGLETQYF. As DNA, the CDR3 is TGCGCCAGCAGCTTGACGGGCTTGGAGACCCAGTACTTC.

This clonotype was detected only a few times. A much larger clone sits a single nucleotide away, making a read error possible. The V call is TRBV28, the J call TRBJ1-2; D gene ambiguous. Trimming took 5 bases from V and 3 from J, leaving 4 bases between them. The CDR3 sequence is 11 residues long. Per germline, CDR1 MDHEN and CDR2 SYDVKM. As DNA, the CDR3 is TGTGCCAGCAGTAAGGACTATGGCTACACCTTC. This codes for CASSKDYGYTF.

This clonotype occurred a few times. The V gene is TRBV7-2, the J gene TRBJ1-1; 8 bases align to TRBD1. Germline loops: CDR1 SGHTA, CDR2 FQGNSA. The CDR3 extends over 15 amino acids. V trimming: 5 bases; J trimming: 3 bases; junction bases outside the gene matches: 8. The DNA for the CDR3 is TGTGCCAGCAGCCGGAAAACAGGGGGTGACACTGAAGCTTTCTTT. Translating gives CASSRKTGGDTEAFF.

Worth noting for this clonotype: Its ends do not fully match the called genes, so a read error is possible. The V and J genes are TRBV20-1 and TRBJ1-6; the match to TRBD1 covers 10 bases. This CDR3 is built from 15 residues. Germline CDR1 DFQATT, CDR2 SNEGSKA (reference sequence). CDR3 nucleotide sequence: TGCAGTACTAGAGATCGAGGGACAGGGGACTCACCCCTCCACTTT. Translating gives CSTRDRGTGDSPLHF.

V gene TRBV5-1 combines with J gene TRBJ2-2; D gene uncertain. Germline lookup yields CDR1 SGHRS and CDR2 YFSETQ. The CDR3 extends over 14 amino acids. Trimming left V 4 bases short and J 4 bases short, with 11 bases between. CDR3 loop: CASSLQLSTGELFF. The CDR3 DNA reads TGCGCCAGCAGCCTCCAGCTATCCACCGGGGAGCTGTTTTTT.

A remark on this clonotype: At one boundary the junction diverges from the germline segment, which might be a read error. This CDR3 reads CAGRGDGYTF. CDR3 in DNA: TGTGCCGGCAGGGGGGATGGCTACACCTTC. The chain couples TRBV28 to TRBJ1-2, with TRBD1 matching over 7 bases. The CDR3 is made up of 10 amino acids. CDR1 and CDR2 from the germline V gene are MDHEN and SYDVKM.

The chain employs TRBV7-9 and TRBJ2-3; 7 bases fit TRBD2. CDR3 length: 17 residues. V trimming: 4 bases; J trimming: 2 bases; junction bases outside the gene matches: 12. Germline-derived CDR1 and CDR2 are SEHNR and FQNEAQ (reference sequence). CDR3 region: CASSWDGGTSLTDTQYF. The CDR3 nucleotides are TGTGCCAGCAGCTGGGACGGGGGGACTTCTCTCACAGATACGCAGTATTTT.

The CDR3 region is CSVEPSTEAFF. CDR3 in DNA: TGCAGCGTTGAACCCAGCACTGAAGCTTTCTTT. The chain joins TRBV29-1 to TRBJ1-1; D not resolved. The CDR3 is 11 amino acids. Germline V gene sequence: CDR1 SQVTM, CDR2 ANQGSEA. Trimming shortened V by 2 bases and J by 4 bases, and 5 bases separated the two germline ends.

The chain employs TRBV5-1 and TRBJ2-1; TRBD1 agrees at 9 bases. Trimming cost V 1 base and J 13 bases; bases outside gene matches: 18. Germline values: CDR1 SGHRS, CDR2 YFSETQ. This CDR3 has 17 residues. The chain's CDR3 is CASSLSPGQGLQETQFF. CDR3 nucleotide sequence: TGCGCCAGCAGCTTGTCTCCGGGACAGGGATTGCAAGAGACCCAGTTCTTC.

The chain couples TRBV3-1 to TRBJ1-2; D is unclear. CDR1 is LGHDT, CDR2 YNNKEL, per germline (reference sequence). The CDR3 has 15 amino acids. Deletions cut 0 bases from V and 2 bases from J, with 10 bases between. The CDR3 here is CASSQDQKGNYGYTF. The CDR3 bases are TGTGCCAGCAGCCAAGATCAGAAGGGAAACTATGGCTACACCTTC.